Listed below are T cell receptor beta chains from one sample, sequenced in a study of cytomegalovirus exposure and HLA in healthy donors. Sequenced by immunoSEQ multiplex PCR; TCRdb stores in-frame clones only, minus some. The profile covers about 300,000 clones, with about nine tenths appearing a single time and less than 4% taken by the ten largest. Sequenced material: PBMCs. The receptor source for this set is a man aged 35-49 years in good health and CMV-seropositive. Both conserved end residues are trimmed from each CDR3. Fields, in order: J gene, V gene, CDR3 protein.

J gene: TRBJ2-7
V gene: TRBV19
CDR3 protein: ASSPNYEQY

J gene: TRBJ1-2
V gene: TRBV23-1
CDR3 protein: ASFQEDRDYGYT

J gene: TRBJ1-1
V gene: TRBV29-1
CDR3 protein: SVEIRENTEAF

J gene: TRBJ1-2
V gene: TRBV28
CDR3 protein: ASSLGRFGYT

J gene: TRBJ2-6
V gene: TRBV2
CDR3 protein: ARQPSGANVLT

J gene: TRBJ2-5
V gene: TRBV6-5
CDR3 protein: ASSYSTSGRPETQY

J gene: TRBJ2-2
V gene: TRBV5-1
CDR3 protein: ASSSSGQGTGELF

J gene: TRBJ2-1
V gene: TRBV14
CDR3 protein: ASRRQGGYNEQF

J gene: TRBJ2-1
V gene: TRBV28
CDR3 protein: ASSSTPIAGGPFSNEQF

J gene: TRBJ1-5
V gene: TRBV6-1
CDR3 protein: ASSETGSQPQH

J gene: TRBJ1-1
V gene: TRBV6-5
CDR3 protein: ASSYRSGTEAF

J gene: TRBJ2-3
V gene: TRBV4-3
CDR3 protein: ASSQWTGVDTQY

J gene: TRBJ1-2
V gene: TRBV27
CDR3 protein: ASTSFQGAGGYT

J gene: TRBJ1-1
V gene: TRBV4-1
CDR3 protein: ASSQEPGFGGRANTEAF

J gene: TRBJ2-7
V gene: TRBV14
CDR3 protein: ASSLDHRASYEQY

J gene: TRBJ2-3
V gene: TRBV4-1
CDR3 protein: ASSQEGLAGNTDTQY

J gene: TRBJ2-2
V gene: TRBV7-2
CDR3 protein: ASSPGPGTGAGGTGELF

J gene: TRBJ2-5
V gene: TRBV29-1
CDR3 protein: SVVGDGETQY

J gene: TRBJ1-2
V gene: TRBV28
CDR3 protein: ASIQGTYGYT

J gene: TRBJ2-1
V gene: TRBV11-2
CDR3 protein: ASSTGTGERHEF

J gene: TRBJ2-7
V gene: TRBV28
CDR3 protein: ASSKDRTELYEQY

J gene: TRBJ2-3
V gene: TRBV7-8
CDR3 protein: ASSRTSGSHTQY

J gene: TRBJ2-7
V gene: TRBV5-1
CDR3 protein: ASSLEWGDYEQY